These T cell receptor beta chains were read from a single sample in a study of identical twins. TCRdb used MiXCR to reprocess the 5' RACE reads, holding one entry per CDR3 protein. The sample consists of about 480,000 distinct CDR3 sequences, more than 13% of them appearing once. This same sample was also part of a study on yellow fever vaccine responses in identical twins.

What was sequenced was CD4+ T cells sorted from blood. The origin of the receptors is a young woman in good health. CDR3s include the opening cysteine and the closing phenylalanine or tryptophan. D genes are given only for firm matches. The listing skips clone size in some rows; elsewhere it reads once, few, many or a size class.

size,V,D,J,DNA,CDR3
many,TRBV6-1,-,TRBJ1-1,TGTGCCAGCCGACAGTTTTTGAACACTGAAGCTTTCTTT,CASRQFLNTEAFF
many,TRBV20-1,TRBD1,TRBJ2-7,TGCAGGGGGACAGGGGTTTGGGAGCAGTACTTC,CRGTGVWEQYF
many,TRBV5-1,-,TRBJ2-1,TGCGCCAGCAGCTTGGGGCTAGCCCCCTACAATGAGCAGTTCTTC,CASSLGLAPYNEQFF
many,TRBV20-1,-,TRBJ2-1,TGCAGTGGGACCCGCAACAATGAGCAGTTCTTC,CSGTRNNEQFF
-,TRBV2,-,TRBJ2-2,TGTGCCAGTACAGGGTTTTACACCGGGGAGCTGTTTTTT,CASTGFYTGELFF
few,TRBV20-1,-,TRBJ2-5,TGCAGTGCCCAGGCCTCTCGGAAAAAACAAGAGACCCAGTACTTC,CSAQASRKKQETQYF
many,TRBV12-3/TRBV12-4,-,TRBJ1-2,TGTGCCAGCAGTTTAAAGATAAACTATGGCTACACCTTC,CASSLKINYGYTF
once,TRBV19,TRBD1,TRBJ2-5,TGTGCCAGTAGGGACGCACAGGGGCTACAAGAGACCCAGTACTTC,CASRDAQGLQETQYF
-,TRBV2,TRBD2,TRBJ2-1,TGTGCCAGCAGCGTTCGGGCTGGCGGGAGTTACAATGAGCAGTTCTTC,CASSVRAGGSYNEQFF
-,TRBV6-5,TRBD1,TRBJ2-5,TGTGCCAGCAGTTACGTGCGACAGGGGGGCGTTACCCAGTACTTC,CASSYVRQGGVTQYF
few,TRBV6-1,TRBD2,TRBJ2-3,TGTGCCAGCAGTGAACCGGGACTAGCGGGGGGCCGGGTAGATACGCAGTATTTT,CASSEPGLAGGRVDTQYF
few,TRBV14,-,TRBJ2-7,TGTGCCAGCAGCCTCGACCCAATCTGGGGGTACCGACAGGACCCGGAGTCCTACGAGCAGTACTTC,CASSLDPIWGYRQDPESYEQYF
few,TRBV9,-,TRBJ2-7,TGTGCCAGCAGCGTAGGGGTCGAGACCTACGAGCAGTACTTC,CASSVGVETYEQYF
few,TRBV5-5,TRBD1,TRBJ1-6,TGTGCCAGCAGCTTTCACAACAGGGGGTATAATTCACCCCTCCACTTT,CASSFHNRGYNSPLHF
-,TRBV7-3,-,TRBJ2-7,TGTGCCAGCAGCTCGGGGGAGCGGCCCTACGAGCAGTACTTC,CASSSGERPYEQYF
few,TRBV29-1,-,TRBJ2-3,TGCAGCGTTAGGGCCTGGGACGATACGCAGTATTTT,CSVRAWDDTQYF
-,TRBV4-1,TRBD2,TRBJ2-1,TGCGCCAGCAGCCAAGGACTAGCGGGTATCTATGAGCAGTTCTTC,CASSQGLAGIYEQFF
few,TRBV6-5,TRBD2,TRBJ2-1,TGTGCCAGCAGTTACTTCCCTTCCCTAGCGGGGTTCAATGAGCAGTTCTTC,CASSYFPSLAGFNEQFF
few,TRBV3-1,TRBD1,TRBJ1-3,TGTGCCAGCAGCCTAACGGACAGGGGAGGAAACACCATATATTTT,CASSLTDRGGNTIYF
-,TRBV27,-,TRBJ2-1,TGTGCCAGCAGTTTTAGCGAGGCTTGGGTCCATGAGCAGTTCTTC,CASSFSEAWVHEQFF
-,TRBV3-1,TRBD1,TRBJ2-3,TGTACCATCAGTTTAATGGGCGCCGGGACAGGGGAAGATACGCAGTATTTT,CTISLMGAGTGEDTQYF
few,TRBV20-1,TRBD2,TRBJ2-1,TGCAGTGCTTTCAGGCGGGGACTAGCGGACAATGAGCAGTTCTTC,CSAFRRGLADNEQFF
-,TRBV5-6,TRBD2,TRBJ2-7,TGTGCCAGCAGCTTGTCCGTGTTGGTAGCGGGACCCTACGAGCAGTACTTC,CASSLSVLVAGPYEQYF
few,TRBV29-1,-,TRBJ2-7,TGCAGCGCGCGGGACAGCATCTACGAGCAGTACTTC,CSARDSIYEQYF
few,TRBV10-3,-,TRBJ1-2,TGTGCCATCAGCGCTTGGGACGGAGACTACACCTTC,CAISAWDGDYTF
few,TRBV12-3/TRBV12-4,TRBD2,TRBJ2-2,TGTGCCAGCAGTTTCGGCGGGAGCGGAGGCGGGGAGCTGTTTTTT,CASSFGGSGGGELFF
few,TRBV29-1,-,TRBJ2-6,TGCGCTGGGGGTTCGGGGGCCAACGTCCTGACTTTC,CAGGSGANVLTF
many,TRBV29-1,-,TRBJ2-5,TGCAGCGTTGAAGTGATAGCCGAATCGAGTCCCCAGTACTTC,CSVEVIAESSPQYF
few,TRBV6-2/TRBV6-3,-,TRBJ2-3,TGTGCCAGCACCGGAGGGGATACGCAGTATTTT,CASTGGDTQYF
-,TRBV28,-,TRBJ1-1,TGTGCCAGCAGTACTGGGCCGAACACTGAAGCTTTCTTT,CASSTGPNTEAFF
many,TRBV15,-,TRBJ2-5,TGTGCCACCAGCAGAGATCTCGGAGGGGTTCCCAAGATCGAGACCCAGTACTTC,CATSRDLGGVPKIETQYF
few,TRBV3-1,-,TRBJ2-1,TGTGCCAGCAGCCAAGTTGCAGGGACGACCTACAATGAGCAGTTCTTC,CASSQVAGTTYNEQFF
-,TRBV25-1,-,TRBJ2-5,TGTGCCAGCACGAAGGGGCCCTGGGAGACCCAGTACTTC,CASTKGPWETQYF
-,TRBV12-3/TRBV12-4,-,TRBJ2-6,TGTGCCAGCAGTATAGCCCTCAACTCTGGGGCCAACGTCCTGACTTTC,CASSIALNSGANVLTF
few,TRBV5-1,-,TRBJ2-7,TGCGCCAGCAGCTTAACAATCACCCCGTCCTACGAGCAGTACTTC,CASSLTITPSYEQYF
few,TRBV18,-,TRBJ2-1,TGTGCCAGCTCACCACGAGGGGTAGGCAATGAGCAGTTCTTC,CASSPRGVGNEQFF
many,TRBV24-1,TRBD1,TRBJ2-3,TGTGCCACCAGTCAGACGGGACAGGGTTCAGATACGCAGTATTTT,CATSQTGQGSDTQYF
few,TRBV20-1,-,TRBJ2-1,TGCAGTGCGTCGCTTGGACGCAGCTCCTACAATGAGCAGTTCTTC,CSASLGRSSYNEQFF
few,TRBV20-1,TRBD2,TRBJ2-5,TGCAGTGCCCCACGGGGTAGCGGGAAGGAGACCCAGTACTTC,CSAPRGSGKETQYF
-,TRBV11-3,-,TRBJ2-1,TGTGCCAGCAGCTTTGCGGGCCTGGTGAATGAGCAGTTCTTC,CASSFAGLVNEQFF
few,TRBV7-2,TRBD1,TRBJ1-1,TGTGCCAGCGGAAGAGCAGGGGGCATGAACACTGAAGCTTTCTTT,CASGRAGGMNTEAFF
many,TRBV5-1,TRBD2,TRBJ2-3,TGCGCCAGCAGCACCCCCGGGACTAGCGGATCAGATACGCAGTATTTT,CASSTPGTSGSDTQYF
many,TRBV12-3/TRBV12-4,TRBD2,TRBJ2-4,TGTGCCAGCAGCCCTAGCGGACATCAGTACTTC,CASSPSGHQYF
many,TRBV6-2/TRBV6-3,TRBD2,TRBJ2-7,TGTGCCAGCAGTACGGGACTAGCGTCCCACGAGCAGTACTTC,CASSTGLASHEQYF
-,TRBV20-1,-,TRBJ2-2,TGCAGTGCTAGAGATCGGGTTCCCGGGGAGCTGTTTTTT,CSARDRVPGELFF
-,TRBV18,TRBD2,TRBJ2-7,TGTGCCAGCTCACCTCGGACTAGCGGGAGCGTGAAGGAGCAGTACTTC,CASSPRTSGSVKEQYF
-,TRBV20-1,-,TRBJ1-3,TGCAGTGCTAGAGATGGCGTGAGAAACACCATATATTTT,CSARDGVRNTIYF
-,TRBV6-5,-,TRBJ2-2,TGTGCCAGCAGTACAGACACCGGGGAGCTGTTTTTT,CASSTDTGELFF
-,TRBV11-3,-,TRBJ2-1,TGTGCCAGCAGCAAAGGGGAGGCCCGAGGTCATGAGCAGTTCTTC,CASSKGEARGHEQFF